This TCR beta chain was captured in a study of blood T cell repertoires in COVID-19. The CDR3 is 16 residues long. V lost 1 base, J lost 1 base, and 13 bases lay in between. CDR1 is MGHRA, CDR2 YSYEKL, per germline. TCRdb's copy holds only in-frame clones and misses some; the assay was immunoSEQ multiplex PCR. The table lists 150,000 or so clones, approximately 83% of them singletons. This clone was recorded once. Either two negative PCRs, clearance, or symptom resolution qualified Cohort 3 donors as recovered. This receptor was taken from a woman in her sixties or seventies who had recovered from COVID-19. The V gene is TRBV4-1, the J gene TRBJ1-1, with TRBD1 as a possible D gene (6 bases). Sequencing was carried out using PBMCs or T cells enriched from blood (not recorded which). CDR3 coding DNA: TGCGCCAGCAGCCAAGGTTTCCAGGGGACGAACACTGAAGCTTTCTTT. Amino acids: CASSQGFQGTNTEAFF.